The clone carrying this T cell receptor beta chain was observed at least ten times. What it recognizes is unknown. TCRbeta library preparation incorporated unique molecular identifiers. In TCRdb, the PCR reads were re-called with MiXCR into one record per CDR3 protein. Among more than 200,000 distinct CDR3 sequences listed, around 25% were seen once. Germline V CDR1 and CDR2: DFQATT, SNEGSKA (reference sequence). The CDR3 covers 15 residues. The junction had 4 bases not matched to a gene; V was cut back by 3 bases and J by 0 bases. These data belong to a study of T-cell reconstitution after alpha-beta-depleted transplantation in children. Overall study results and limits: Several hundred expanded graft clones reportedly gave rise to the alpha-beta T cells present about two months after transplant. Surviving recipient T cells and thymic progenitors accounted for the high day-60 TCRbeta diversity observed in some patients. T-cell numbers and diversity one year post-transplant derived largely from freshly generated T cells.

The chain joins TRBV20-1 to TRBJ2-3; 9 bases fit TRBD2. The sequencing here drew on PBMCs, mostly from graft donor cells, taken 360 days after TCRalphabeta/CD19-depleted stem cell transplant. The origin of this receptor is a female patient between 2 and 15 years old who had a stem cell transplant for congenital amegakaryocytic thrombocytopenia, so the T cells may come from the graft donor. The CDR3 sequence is CSARLGLASTDTQYF. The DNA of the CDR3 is TGCAGTGCTAGGCTCGGACTAGCGAGCACAGATACGCAGTATTTT.